This T cell receptor beta chain was obtained from a study of T and B cells in COVID-19 patients. Study information: Blood was sampled from COVID-19 patients who were either actively infected or recovered.

General study findings and limits: Highly clonal in active COVID-19, TRB repertoires exceeded healthy-donor diversity and richness at recovery.

Each TRB amplification used about 250-550 ng of genomic DNA from blood. The sample holds a few counts of this clonotype. What it binds is not known. The ends were cut back, 3 bases at V and 5 bases at J, with 10 bases in the middle. Germline lookup yields CDR1 DFQATT and CDR2 SNEGSKA (reference sequence). CDR3 length: 12 amino acids. TRB rearrangements were amplified by multiplex PCR with BIOMED2 TRB-A/B primers. Each CDR3 protein gets one entry after TCRdb re-called the multiplex PCR reads with MiXCR. The repertoire holds just over 5,000 distinct CDR3 sequences, with about 20% as singletons. The chain has TRBV20-1 and TRBJ2-5; D is uncertain. The TCR comes from a human donor who had recovered from COVID-19. Specimen: blood. The CDR3 spells CSASHQAETQYF. DNA of the CDR3: TGCAGTGCTAGTCACCAGGCCGAGACCCAGTACTTC.